The rows below give T cell receptor beta chains drawn from one sample of a study of blood T cell repertoires in COVID-19. Assay: immunoSEQ multiplex PCR; the TCRdb copy retains only in-frame clones and omits some. Among about 270,000 clones, around 89% were seen once, and the ten largest hold less than 2.5%. Input material: PBMCs or T cells enriched from blood (not recorded which). The source of these receptors is a woman aged 18 to 35 who had recovered from COVID-19. Both conserved end residues are part of each CDR3. The D gene is left open where the match is weak. Not all rows give a size; the values are once, few, many and, for expanded clones, a class.

abundance	v_gene	j_gene	d_gene	CDR3nt	CDR3aa
-	TRBV7-7	TRBJ1-1	TRBD1	TGTGCTAGCAGCCCGTGGGTAAAGCAGGGACAGGGAAACACTGAAGCTTTCTTT	CASSPWVKQGQGNTEAFF
once	TRBV5-4	TRBJ2-7	-	TGTGCCAGCAGCCCCGGGACAACTTCCTACGAGCAGTACTTC	CASSPGTTSYEQYF
-	TRBV7-7	TRBJ2-5	TRBD2	TGTGCTAGCAGCCCTACGGGCGCGGGGGTAGAGACCCAGTACTTC	CASSPTGAGVETQYF
-	TRBV28	TRBJ1-5	TRBD1	TGTGCCAGCAGGTACGACAGGGGAGGACATCAGCCCCAGCATTTT	CASRYDRGGHQPQHF
-	TRBV30	TRBJ2-5	TRBD2	TGTGCCTGGTCGCGGGGGGGCCAAGAGACCCAGTACTTC	CAWSRGGQETQYF
-	TRBV14	TRBJ1-2	-	TGTGCCAGCAGCCAGGTTGAGAGCTATGGCTACACCTTC	CASSQVESYGYTF
-	TRBV27	TRBJ1-2	-	TGTGCCAGCGGTACATTCTATGGCTACACCTTC	CASGTFYGYTF
-	TRBV19	TRBJ1-6	TRBD1	TGTGCCAGTAGTTTTTCGACAGGGGGCGCATCTGCCTCCTATAATTCACCCCTCCACTTT	CASSFSTGGASASYNSPLHF
-	TRBV3-1/TRBV3-2	TRBJ1-6	-	TGTGCCAGCACGGACTCCCGGGATAATTCACCCCTCCACTTT	CASTDSRDNSPLHF
-	TRBV2	TRBJ1-1	-	TGTGCCAGGAGAGCAGGGTACACTGAAGCTTTCTTT	CARRAGYTEAFF
-	TRBV5-1	TRBJ1-2	-	TGCGCCAGCAGCTTGGGGGCAGAATATGGCTACACCTTC	CASSLGAEYGYTF
-	TRBV5-4	TRBJ1-2	-	TGTGCCAGCAGCTCCCCGGTGAGATCTAACCGCGGTGGCTACACCTTC	CASSSPVRSNRGGYTF
few	TRBV28	TRBJ1-2	-	TGTGCCAGCAGTTTCGCCTCCGCAGTGGGGGCATTTTATGGCTACACCTTC	CASSFASAVGAFYGYTF
-	TRBV28	TRBJ2-7	-	TGTGCCAGCAGTGCCCGAGGAGGAATCTACGAGCAGTACTTC	CASSARGGIYEQYF
-	TRBV2	TRBJ2-3	TRBD2	TGTGCCAGCAGGGGGACTAGCGGGGGGCGTTACACAGATACGCAGTATTTT	CASRGTSGGRYTDTQYF
once	TRBV5-1	TRBJ2-7	TRBD2	TGCGCCAGCAGCTTGGGACAGGTGGGACTAGCGGGGGTATCCTACGAGCAGTACTTC	CASSLGQVGLAGVSYEQYF
-	TRBV11-3	TRBJ1-1	TRBD1	TGTGCCAGCAGCTTGAGGCAGGGGGCTGAAGCTTTCTTT	CASSLRQGAEAFF
-	TRBV9	TRBJ1-5	-	TGTGCCAGCAGCGTAGGTTGGGAAGGGAGTCAGCCCCAGCATTTT	CASSVGWEGSQPQHF
-	TRBV28	TRBJ2-3	TRBD1	TGTGCCAGCAGTTTAGGCCGGACAGGGGTATACACAGATACGCAGTATTTT	CASSLGRTGVYTDTQYF
-	TRBV29-1	TRBJ1-1	-	TGCAGCGTCCCGCCGATCGGTATGTTGTGGGCTTTCTTT	CSVPPIGMLWAFF
few	TRBV9	TRBJ1-2	-	TGTGCCAGCAGCCCACGGGGGGACTATGGCTACACCTTC	CASSPRGDYGYTF
-	TRBV7-9	TRBJ1-1	-	TGTGCCAGCAGCTTCGCAGAGAACACTGAAGCTTTCTTT	CASSFAENTEAFF
-	TRBV5-1	TRBJ1-4	-	TGCGCCAGCAGCCCTAGGGGAACTGAAAAACTGTTTTTT	CASSPRGTEKLFF
-	TRBV5-6	TRBJ2-3	TRBD1	TGTGCCAGCAGCTGGAGGGGGACAGGGACGTCAGATACGCAGTATTTT	CASSWRGTGTSDTQYF
-	TRBV6-5	TRBJ1-1	-	TGTGCCAGCAGTTCCGGAGGGAACACTGAAGCTTTCTTT	CASSSGGNTEAFF
-	TRBV3-1/TRBV3-2	TRBJ2-1	-	TGTGCCAGCAGCCAAGGACTAGTAGTGAACAATGAGCAGTTCTTC	CASSQGLVVNNEQFF
-	TRBV10-3	TRBJ1-2	TRBD1	TGTGCCATCAGTGAGCGGGACAGCTATGGCTACACCTTC	CAISERDSYGYTF
-	TRBV9	TRBJ1-5	-	TGTGCCAGCAGCGTCGACTGGCGCAATCAGCCCCAGCATTTT	CASSVDWRNQPQHF
-	TRBV9	TRBJ2-2	TRBD1	TGTGCCAGCAGCACCAATCCCGGGACAGGGGGCACCGGGGAGCTGTTTTTT	CASSTNPGTGGTGELFF
-	TRBV7-6	TRBJ2-7	-	TGTGCCAGCAGCTTAGCGGGGGGCGAGCAGTACTTC	CASSLAGGEQYF
-	TRBV11-3	TRBJ1-1	-	TGTGCCAGCAGCCAGGCGTCACACGACACTGAAGCTTTCTTT	CASSQASHDTEAFF
-	TRBV7-9	TRBJ2-1	TRBD2	TGTGCCAGCAGCTTGGGCGGGGGGCCACCTTACAATGAGCAGTTCTTC	CASSLGGGPPYNEQFF
-	TRBV27	TRBJ2-7	-	TGTGCCAGCAGTCCAAGGGGGAAAGAGTACGAGCAGTACTTC	CASSPRGKEYEQYF
-	TRBV18	TRBJ1-2	-	TGTGCCAGCTCACTAGGGACACGCTATGGCTACACCTTC	CASSLGTRYGYTF
-	TRBV5-1	TRBJ1-3	-	TGCGCCAGCAGCTTGGAAGGAGTAGGCAGGGCTTCAAACACCATATATTTT	CASSLEGVGRASNTIYF
-	TRBV5-1	TRBJ1-1	-	TGCGCCAGCAGCTTGGGCAGGGAAGCTGAAGCTTTCTTT	CASSLGREAEAFF
once	TRBV5-1	TRBJ2-2	-	TGCGCCAGCACCCGAGACAGCGGGGAGCTGTTTTTT	CASTRDSGELFF